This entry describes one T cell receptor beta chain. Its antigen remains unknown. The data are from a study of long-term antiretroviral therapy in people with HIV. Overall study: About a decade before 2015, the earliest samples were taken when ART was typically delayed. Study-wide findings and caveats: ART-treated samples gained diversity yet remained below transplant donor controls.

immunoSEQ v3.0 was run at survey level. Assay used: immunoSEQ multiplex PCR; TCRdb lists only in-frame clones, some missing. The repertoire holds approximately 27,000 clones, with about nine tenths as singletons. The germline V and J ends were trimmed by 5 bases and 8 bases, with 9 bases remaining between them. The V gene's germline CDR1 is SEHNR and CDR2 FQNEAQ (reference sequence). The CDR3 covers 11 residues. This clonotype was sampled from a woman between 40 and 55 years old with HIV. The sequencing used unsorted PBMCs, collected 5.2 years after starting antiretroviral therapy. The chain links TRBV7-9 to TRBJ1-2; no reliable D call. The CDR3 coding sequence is TGTGCCAGCAGCGGCGGGGAGGGCTACACCTTC. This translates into CASSGGEGYTF.